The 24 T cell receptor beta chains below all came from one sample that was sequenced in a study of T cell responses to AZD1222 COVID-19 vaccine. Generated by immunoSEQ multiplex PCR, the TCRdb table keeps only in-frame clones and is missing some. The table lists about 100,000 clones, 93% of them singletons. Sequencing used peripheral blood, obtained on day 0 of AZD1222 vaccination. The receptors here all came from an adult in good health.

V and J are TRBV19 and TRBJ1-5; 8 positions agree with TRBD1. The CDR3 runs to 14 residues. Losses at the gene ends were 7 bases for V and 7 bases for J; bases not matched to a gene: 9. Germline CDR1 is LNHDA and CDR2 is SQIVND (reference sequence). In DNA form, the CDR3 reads TGTGCCAGTATCACGGACAGGGTCGAACAGCCCCAGCATTTT. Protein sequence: CASITDRVEQPQHF.

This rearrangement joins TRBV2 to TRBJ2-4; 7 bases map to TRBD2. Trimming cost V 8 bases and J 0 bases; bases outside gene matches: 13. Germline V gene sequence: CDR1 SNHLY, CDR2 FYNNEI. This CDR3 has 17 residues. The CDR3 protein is CASGEGGSGLAKNIQYF. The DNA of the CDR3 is TGTGCCAGCGGGGAGGGAGGGAGCGGGTTAGCCAAAAACATTCAGTACTTC. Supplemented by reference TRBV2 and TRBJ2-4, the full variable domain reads EPEVTQTPSHQVTQMGQEVILRCVPISNHLYFYWYRQILGQKVEFLVSFYNNEISEKSEIFDDQFSVERPDGSNFTLKIRSTKLEDSAMYFCASGEGGSGLAKNIQYFGAGTRLSVL.

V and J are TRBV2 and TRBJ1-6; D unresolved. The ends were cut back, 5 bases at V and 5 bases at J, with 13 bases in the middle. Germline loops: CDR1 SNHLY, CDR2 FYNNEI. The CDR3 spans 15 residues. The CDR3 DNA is TGTGCCAGCAGTTATAAGACGGCAGATAATTCACCCCTCCACTTT. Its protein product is CASSYKTADNSPLHF.

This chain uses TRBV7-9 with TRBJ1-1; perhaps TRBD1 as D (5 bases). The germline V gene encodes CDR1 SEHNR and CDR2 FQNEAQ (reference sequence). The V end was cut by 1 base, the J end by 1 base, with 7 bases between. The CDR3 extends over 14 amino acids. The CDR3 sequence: CASSLGQPNTEAFF. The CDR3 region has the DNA TGTGCCAGCAGCTTAGGACAGCCGAACACTGAAGCTTTCTTT.

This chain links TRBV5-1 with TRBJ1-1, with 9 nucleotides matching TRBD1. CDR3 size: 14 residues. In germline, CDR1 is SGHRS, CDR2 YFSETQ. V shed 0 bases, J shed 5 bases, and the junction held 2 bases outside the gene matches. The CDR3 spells CASSLGDRGTEAFF. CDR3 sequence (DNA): TGCGCCAGCAGCTTGGGCGACAGGGGGACTGAAGCTTTCTTT. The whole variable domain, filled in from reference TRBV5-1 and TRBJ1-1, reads KAGVTQTPRYLIKTRGQQVTLSCSPISGHRSVSWYQQTPGQGLQFLFEYFSETQRNKGNFPGRFSGRQFSNSRSEMNVSTLELGDSALYLCASSLGDRGTEAFFGQGTRLTVV.

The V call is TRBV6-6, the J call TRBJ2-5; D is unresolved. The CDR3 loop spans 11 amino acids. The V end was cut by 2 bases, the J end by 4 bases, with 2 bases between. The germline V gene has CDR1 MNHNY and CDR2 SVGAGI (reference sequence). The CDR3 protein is CASSYRETQYF. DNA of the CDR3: TGTGCCAGCAGTTACCGAGAGACCCAGTACTTC.

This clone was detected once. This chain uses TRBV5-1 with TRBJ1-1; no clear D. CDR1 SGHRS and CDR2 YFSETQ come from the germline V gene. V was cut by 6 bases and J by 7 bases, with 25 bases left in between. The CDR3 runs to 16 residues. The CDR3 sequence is CASTSMGTKFPREAFF. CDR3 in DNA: TGCGCCAGCACCAGTATGGGTACTAAGTTTCCCCGTGAAGCTTTCTTT.

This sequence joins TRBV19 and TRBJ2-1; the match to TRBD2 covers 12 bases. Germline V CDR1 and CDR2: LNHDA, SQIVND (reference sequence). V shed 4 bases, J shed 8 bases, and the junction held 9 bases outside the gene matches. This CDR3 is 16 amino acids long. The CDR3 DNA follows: TGTGCCAGTAGTACCCCCGAGACTAGCGGGAGCCATGAGCAGTTCTTC. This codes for CASSTPETSGSHEQFF. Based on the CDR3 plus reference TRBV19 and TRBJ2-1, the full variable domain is DGGITQSPKYLFRKEGQNVTLSCEQNLNHDAMYWYRQDPGQGLRLIYYSQIVNDFQKGDIAEGYSVSREKKESFPLTVTSAQKNPTAFYLCASSTPETSGSHEQFFGPGTRLTVL.

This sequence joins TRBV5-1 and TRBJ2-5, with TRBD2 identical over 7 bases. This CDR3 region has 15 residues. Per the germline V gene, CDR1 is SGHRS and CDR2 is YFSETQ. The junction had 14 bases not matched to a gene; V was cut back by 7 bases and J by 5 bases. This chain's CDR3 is CASAGQAGLKETQYF. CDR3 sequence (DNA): TGCGCCAGCGCCGGCCAAGCGGGGCTCAAGGAGACCCAGTACTTC.

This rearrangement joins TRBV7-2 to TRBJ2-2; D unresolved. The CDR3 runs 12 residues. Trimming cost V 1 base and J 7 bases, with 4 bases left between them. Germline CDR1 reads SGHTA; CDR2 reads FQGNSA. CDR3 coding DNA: TGTGCCAGCAGCTTAGTAGGCGGGGAGCTGTTTTTT. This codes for CASSLVGGELFF.

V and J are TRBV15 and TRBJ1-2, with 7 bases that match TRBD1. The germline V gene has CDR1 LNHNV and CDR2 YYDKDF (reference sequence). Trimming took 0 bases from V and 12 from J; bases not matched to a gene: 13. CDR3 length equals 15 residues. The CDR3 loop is CATSRDRVGGSVDTF. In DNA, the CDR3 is TGTGCCACCAGCAGAGATCGTGTAGGGGGCTCAGTCGACACCTTC.

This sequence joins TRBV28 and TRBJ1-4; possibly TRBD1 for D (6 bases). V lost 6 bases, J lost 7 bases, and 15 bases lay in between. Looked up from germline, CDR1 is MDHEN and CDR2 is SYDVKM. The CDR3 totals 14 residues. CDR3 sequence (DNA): TGTGCCAGCAGACTTTCAGGGGAGGGTGAAAAACTGTTTTTT. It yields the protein CASRLSGEGEKLFF.

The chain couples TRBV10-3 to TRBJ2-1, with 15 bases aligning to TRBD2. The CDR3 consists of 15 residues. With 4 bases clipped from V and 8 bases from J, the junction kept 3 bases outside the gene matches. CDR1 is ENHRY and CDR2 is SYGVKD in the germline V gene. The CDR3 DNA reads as TGTGCCATCAGTGGGGGACTAGCGGGAGGTGATGAGCAGTTCTTC. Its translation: CAISGGLAGGDEQFF.

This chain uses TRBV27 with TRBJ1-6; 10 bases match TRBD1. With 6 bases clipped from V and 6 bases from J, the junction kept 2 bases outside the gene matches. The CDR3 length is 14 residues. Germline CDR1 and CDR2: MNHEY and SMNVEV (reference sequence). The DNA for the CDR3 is TGTGCCAGCAGCCGGACAGGGGGTAATTCACCCCTCCACTTT. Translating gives CASSRTGGNSPLHF.

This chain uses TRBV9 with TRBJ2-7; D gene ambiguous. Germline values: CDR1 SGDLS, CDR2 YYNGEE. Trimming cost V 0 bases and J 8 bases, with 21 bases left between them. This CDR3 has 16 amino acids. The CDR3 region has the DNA TGTGCCAGCAGCGTAGTACCCGAGTGGACCCTTAACAAGCAGTACTTC. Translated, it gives CASSVVPEWTLNKQYF.

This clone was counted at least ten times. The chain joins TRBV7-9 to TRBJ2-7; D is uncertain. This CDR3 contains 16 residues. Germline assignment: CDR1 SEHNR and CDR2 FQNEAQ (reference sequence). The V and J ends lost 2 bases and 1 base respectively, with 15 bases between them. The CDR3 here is CASSLLDGAPSYEQYF. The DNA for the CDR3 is TGTGCCAGCAGCTTATTAGACGGCGCACCGTCCTACGAGCAGTACTTC. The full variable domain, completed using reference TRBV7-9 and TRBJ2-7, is DTGVSQNPRHKITKRGQNVTFRCDPISEHNRLYWYRQTLGQGPEFLTYFQNEAQLEKSRLLSDRFSAERPKGSFSTLEIQRTEQGDSAMYLCASSLLDGAPSYEQYFGPGTRLTVT.

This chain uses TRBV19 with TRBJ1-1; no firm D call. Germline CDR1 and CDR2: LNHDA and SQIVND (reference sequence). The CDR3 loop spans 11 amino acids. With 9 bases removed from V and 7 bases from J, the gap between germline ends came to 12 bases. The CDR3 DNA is TGTGCCAGCAACCGGGCCCTTGAAGCTTTCTTT. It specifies CASNRALEAFF.

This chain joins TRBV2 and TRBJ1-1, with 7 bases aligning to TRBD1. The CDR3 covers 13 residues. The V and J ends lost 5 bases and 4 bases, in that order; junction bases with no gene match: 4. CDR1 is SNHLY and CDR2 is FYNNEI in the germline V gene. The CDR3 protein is CASSTGEGTEAFF. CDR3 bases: TGTGCCAGCAGTACAGGGGAGGGCACTGAAGCTTTCTTT. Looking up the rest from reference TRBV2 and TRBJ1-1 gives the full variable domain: EPEVTQTPSHQVTQMGQEVILRCVPISNHLYFYWYRQILGQKVEFLVSFYNNEISEKSEIFDDQFSVERPDGSNFTLKIRSTKLEDSAMYFCASSTGEGTEAFFGQGTRLTVV.

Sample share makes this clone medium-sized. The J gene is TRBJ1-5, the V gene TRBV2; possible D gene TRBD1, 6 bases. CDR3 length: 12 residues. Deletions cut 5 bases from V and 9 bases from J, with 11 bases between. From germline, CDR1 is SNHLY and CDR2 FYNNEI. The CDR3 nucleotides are TGTGCCAGCAGTACAGGGATAGTGCCCCAGCATTTT. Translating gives CASSTGIVPQHF.

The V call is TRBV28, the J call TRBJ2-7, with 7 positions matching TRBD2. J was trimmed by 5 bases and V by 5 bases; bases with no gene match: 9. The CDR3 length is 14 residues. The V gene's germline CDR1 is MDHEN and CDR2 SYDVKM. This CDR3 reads CASSRGDLSDEQYF. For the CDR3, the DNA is TGTGCCAGCAGTCGGGGGGATCTGTCGGACGAGCAGTACTTC. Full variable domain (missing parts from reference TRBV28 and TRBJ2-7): DVKVTQSSRYLVKRTGEKVFLECVQDMDHENMFWYRQDPGLGLRLIYFSYDVKMKEKGDIPEGYSVSREKKERFSLILESASTNQTSMYLCASSRGDLSDEQYFGPGTRLTVT.

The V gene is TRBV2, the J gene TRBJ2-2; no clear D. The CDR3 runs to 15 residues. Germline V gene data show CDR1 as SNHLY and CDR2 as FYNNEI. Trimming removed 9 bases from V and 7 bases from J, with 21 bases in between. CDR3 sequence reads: CASRARTNWIGELFF. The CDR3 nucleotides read TGTGCCAGTCGAGCCCGAACCAACTGGATCGGGGAGCTGTTTTTT.

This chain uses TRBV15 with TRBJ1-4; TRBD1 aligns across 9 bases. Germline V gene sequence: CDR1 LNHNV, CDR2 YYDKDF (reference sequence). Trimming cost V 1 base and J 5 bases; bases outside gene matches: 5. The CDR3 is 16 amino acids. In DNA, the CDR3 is TGTGCCACCAGCAGAGCTGGGACAGGGAGGAATGAAAAACTGTTTTTT. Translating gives CATSRAGTGRNEKLFF.

Here the CDR3 DNA reads TGTGCCAGCAGCCTCACAGGTTATGGCTACACCTTC. Translated: CASSLTGYGYTF. This rearrangement joins TRBV7-8 to TRBJ1-2; a possible D gene is TRBD1 (5 bases). Germline lookup yields CDR1 SGHVS and CDR2 FQNEAQ. V gave up 5 bases and J gave up 5 bases, with 9 bases separating them. The length of the CDR3 is 12 residues.

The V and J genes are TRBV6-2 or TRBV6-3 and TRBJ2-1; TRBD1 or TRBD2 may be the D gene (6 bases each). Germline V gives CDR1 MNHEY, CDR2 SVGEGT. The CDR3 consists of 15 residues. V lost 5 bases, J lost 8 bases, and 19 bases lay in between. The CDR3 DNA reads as TGTGCCAGCAGTATAAGACAGACCGGGGGCCATGAGCAGTTCTTC. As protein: CASSIRQTGGHEQFF.